Below, 9 T cell receptor beta chains from the same sample are listed, as sequenced in a study of T cell responses to AZD1222 COVID-19 vaccine. Assay used: immunoSEQ multiplex PCR; TCRdb lists only in-frame clones, some missing. Here the sample spans around 110,000 clones, approximately 90% being singletons. Sequences were derived from peripheral blood, sampled 28 days after the second AZD1222 dose. All receptors come from an adult who received the AZD1222 COVID-19 vaccine.

This chain joins TRBV4-1 and TRBJ2-1; D is unresolved. This CDR3 region has 12 residues. V was shortened by 4 bases and J by 8 bases, with 9 bases between the two germline ends. Germline V gene lookup returns CDR1 MGHRA and CDR2 YSYEKL. The CDR3 is CASSPSSHEQFF. CDR3 bases: TGCGCCAGCAGCCCTTCTTCGCATGAGCAGTTCTTC.

The CDR3 spells CSASSDTQYF. The CDR3, as DNA: TGCAGTGCTAGTTCAGATACGCAGTATTTT. The genes are TRBV20-1 and TRBJ2-3; no reliable D call. Germline V gene lookup returns CDR1 DFQATT and CDR2 SNEGSKA (reference sequence). Deletions cut 3 bases from V and 4 bases from J, with 2 bases between. The CDR3 has 10 amino acids.

The V and J genes are TRBV6-5 and TRBJ1-5; TRBD1 agrees at 8 bases. Germline-derived CDR1 and CDR2 are MNHEY and SVGAGI. The trim removed 9 bases at V and 6 bases at J, leaving 4 bases unmatched. There are 12 residues in the CDR3. The CDR3 DNA is TGTGCCAGACAGGGGGACAGTCAGCCCCAGCATTTT. The encoded protein is CARQGDSQPQHF.

The chain's CDR3 is CASSLSRTGADTQYF. In DNA, the CDR3 is TGTGCCAGCAGCCTAAGTAGGACGGGAGCAGATACGCAGTATTTT. The chain combines TRBV7-6 with TRBJ2-3; possible D gene TRBD2, 6 bases. The germline V gene has CDR1 SGHVS and CDR2 FNYEAQ. V dropped 5 bases and J dropped 4 bases, with 16 bases sitting between them. There are 15 residues in the CDR3.

The CDR3 here is CASSLDVTNEKLFF. In DNA form, the CDR3 reads TGTGCCAGCAGCTTAGACGTGACTAATGAAAAACTGTTTTTT. The V gene is TRBV7-2, the J gene TRBJ1-4; the D is unclear. Trimming cost V 1 base and J 2 bases, with 5 bases left between them. Germline lookup yields CDR1 SGHTA and CDR2 FQGNSA. This CDR3 contains 14 residues.

In DNA, the CDR3 is TGCAGCGTTGAAGATACTAGCGGACCTTACGAGCAGTACTTC. It specifies CSVEDTSGPYEQYF. V is TRBV29-1 and J is TRBJ2-7; TRBD2 aligns across 8 bases. This CDR3 comprises 14 residues. Germline CDR1 reads SQVTM; CDR2 reads ANQGSEA. With V trimmed by 0 bases and J by 4 bases, 5 bases remained unmatched.

The chain has TRBV19 and TRBJ1-3; D is unclear. The germline V gene has CDR1 LNHDA and CDR2 SQIVND (reference sequence). The V end was cut by 4 bases, the J end by 11 bases, with 18 bases between. This CDR3 has 14 residues. The CDR3 loop is CASSTSYTRSPIYF. DNA for the CDR3: TGTGCCAGTAGTACCTCCTACACTAGAAGCCCCATATATTTT.

The rearrangement joins TRBV28 to TRBJ2-7; a possible D gene is TRBD2 (5 bases). The CDR3 length is 13 residues. V was pared by 5 bases and J by 5 bases, with 13 bases between. The germline V gene has CDR1 MDHEN and CDR2 SYDVKM. The CDR3 loop reads CASSVVGSNEQYF. CDR3 DNA: TGTGCCAGCAGTGTGGTTGGGAGTAACGAGCAGTACTTC.

The CDR3 is CASSARGTVSGNTIYF. In DNA form, the CDR3 reads TGTGCCAGCAGTGCCCGGGGGACAGTCTCTGGAAACACCATATATTTT. This chain links TRBV28 with TRBJ1-3; 7 bases agree with TRBD1. V gave up 5 bases and J gave up 0 bases; unmatched junction bases: 7. This CDR3 has 16 amino acids. CDR1 is MDHEN and CDR2 is SYDVKM in the germline V gene.